This T cell receptor (beta chain) was sequenced in a study of blood T cell repertoires in COVID-19. About the research overall: Italy, Spain and the United States were the sources of the convalescent and acute COVID-19 samples. PBMCs, B-cell-depleted T cells, or T cells provided the cDNA or gDNA that made up the material.

Original methodology: Amplification of reference gene primers was used by the study to estimate nucleated cell counts. Profiling relied on immunoSEQ multiplex PCR, and the TCRdb table lists in-frame clones only, not all of them. The DNA was the basis for D and trimming; V, J and clone size are from that table. The sample yields approximately 170,000 clones, around 67% seen once. The CDR3 loop spans 15 amino acids. Germline trimming cut 4 bases from V and 5 bases from J; bases unmatched to any gene: 4. Germline CDR1 SEHNR, CDR2 FQNEAQ (reference sequence). This clone has more than one count but fewer than ten.

The V call is TRBV7-9, the J call TRBJ1-6; 8 bases map to TRBD1. Sequencing input: peripheral blood. This TCR was sampled from a woman of 80 years or more with acute or convalescent COVID-19. CDR3 DNA: TGTGCCAGCAGCTCAGGACAGGGCAATAATTCACCCCTCCACTTT. It translates to CASSSGQGNNSPLHF.